The 7 T cell receptor beta chains below all came from one sample that was sequenced in a study of cytomegalovirus exposure and HLA in healthy donors. Produced via immunoSEQ multiplex PCR; TCRdb's table is partial and in-frame only. The profile shows 150,000 to 170,000 clones, roughly 86% of them singletons. The sample was PBMCs. Receptors were obtained from a human donor in good health.

The chain couples TRBV7-9 to TRBJ2-5; 9 bases match TRBD1. There are 15 residues in the CDR3. Germline V gene sequence: CDR1 SEHNR, CDR2 FQNEAQ (reference sequence). Losses at the gene ends were 7 bases for V and 5 bases for J; bases not matched to a gene: 11. CDR3: CASIPGTGISETQYF. The CDR3 coding sequence is TGTGCCAGCATACCCGGGACAGGGATTTCGGAGACCCAGTACTTC.

V gene TRBV28 combines with J gene TRBJ2-1; 9 bases line up with TRBD1. The V gene's germline CDR1 is MDHEN and CDR2 SYDVKM. The length of the CDR3 is 14 residues. The ends lost 3 bases at V and 6 bases at J; junction bases unmatched: 3. The CDR3 reads CASSLGGQGNEQFF. CDR3 DNA sequence: TGTGCCAGCAGTTTGGGGGGACAGGGCAATGAGCAGTTCTTC.

The chain uses TRBV27 and TRBJ1-1, with D tentatively TRBD1 (5 bases). Between the trimmed V and J ends, which lost 7 bases and 2 bases, there was a span of 17 bases. The CDR3 is made up of 15 amino acids. Germline V gene data show CDR1 as MNHEY and CDR2 as SMNVEV (reference sequence). CDR3 bases: TGTGCCAGCAATAAAGGGGCTTCCATCAACACTGAAGCTTTCTTT. Protein: CASNKGASINTEAFF.

The chain has TRBV27 and TRBJ2-7; possible D gene TRBD1, 6 bases. Trimming removed 6 bases at V and 5 bases at J, with 14 bases between. CDR3 length: 13 residues. The V gene's germline CDR1 is MNHEY and CDR2 SMNVEV (reference sequence). CDR3 residues: CASRAGEHHEQYF. Here the CDR3 DNA reads TGTGCCAGCAGAGCAGGGGAGCACCACGAGCAGTACTTC.

In its sample, this clone was seen once. J is TRBJ1-2 and V is TRBV7-9; 7 bases agree with TRBD1. Germline V gene sequence: CDR1 SEHNR, CDR2 FQNEAQ (reference sequence). The CDR3 contains 13 residues. V shed 5 bases, J shed 6 bases, and the junction held 6 bases outside the gene matches. The CDR3 protein is CASSLTGVNGYTF. The CDR3 DNA follows: TGTGCCAGCAGCCTTACAGGGGTAAATGGCTACACCTTC.

This clone was detected only a few times. The J gene is TRBJ1-1, the V gene TRBV10-3, with a possible D match to TRBD1 (6 bases). Trimming removed 10 bases at V and 0 bases at J, with 15 bases between. CDR3 length: 14 residues. From germline, CDR1 is ENHRY and CDR2 SYGVKD. This chain's CDR3 is CATSDRNMNTEAFF. In DNA form, the CDR3 reads TGTGCCACCTCCGACAGGAACATGAACACTGAAGCTTTCTTT.

This chain uses TRBV6-5 with TRBJ1-4; TRBD1 matches at 9 bases. This CDR3 spans 14 amino acids. V was pared by 7 bases and J by 7 bases, with 7 bases of the junction left unmatched. CDR1 is MNHEY, CDR2 SVGAGI, per germline. The DNA for the CDR3 is TGTGCCAGCACCACAGGGGGCTTAGGTGAAAAACTGTTTTTT. This codes for CASTTGGLGEKLFF.